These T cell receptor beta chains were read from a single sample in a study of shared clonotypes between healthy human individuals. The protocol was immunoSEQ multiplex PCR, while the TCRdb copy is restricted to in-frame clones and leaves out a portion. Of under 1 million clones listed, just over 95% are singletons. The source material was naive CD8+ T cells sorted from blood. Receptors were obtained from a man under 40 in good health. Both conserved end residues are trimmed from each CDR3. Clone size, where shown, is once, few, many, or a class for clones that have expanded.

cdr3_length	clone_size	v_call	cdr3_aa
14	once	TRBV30	AWSVLAALSQETQY
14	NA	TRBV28	ASQTNYLGGVDTQY
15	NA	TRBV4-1	ASSQVWAGDSAYEQY
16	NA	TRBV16	ASSHRLTMEHINQPQH
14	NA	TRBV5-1	ASSAHRVGNTGELF
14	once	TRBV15	ATSRAPGQGPDTQY
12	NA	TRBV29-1	SVRVAGDYNEQF
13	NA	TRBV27	ASRTQGGGNQPQH
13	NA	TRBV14	ASSQDQEGFYEQY
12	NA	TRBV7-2	ASSPRTGTYEQY
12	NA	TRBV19	ASSMWDESYEQY
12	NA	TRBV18	ASSPALAENIQY
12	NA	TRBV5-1	ASSLGGDNTEAF
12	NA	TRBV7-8	ASRGLAGAYEQY
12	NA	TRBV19	ASSIGVLNTEAF
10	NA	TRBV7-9	ASSAGSQPQH
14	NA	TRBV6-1	ASSEELPPNTDTQY
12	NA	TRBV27	ASSTGTATDTQY
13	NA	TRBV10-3	AIREPDRLERGYT
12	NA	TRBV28	ASRLDRAVDEQF
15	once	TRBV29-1	SVEGEAGTGNTGELF
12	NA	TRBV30	AWSSGTGVNEQF
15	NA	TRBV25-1	ASIPSGQPIMNTEAF
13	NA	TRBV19	ASSSSTGLYEKLF
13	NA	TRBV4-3	ASSQVKASSYEQY
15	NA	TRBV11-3	ASSLDFPSRRTDTQY
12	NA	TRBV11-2	ASSLVRGRYEQY
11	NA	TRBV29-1	SVEDPLSNEQF
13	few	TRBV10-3	AISDPGTGSYEQY
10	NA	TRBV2	ASIARSDTQY
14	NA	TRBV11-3	ASSLDRDSGPPLKY
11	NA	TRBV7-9	ASRTGSGDEQY
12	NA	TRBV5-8	ASSLGDSSYEQY
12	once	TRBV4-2	ASSGTSGSYEQY
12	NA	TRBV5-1	ASSLGTGHYEQY
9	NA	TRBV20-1	SARASGELF
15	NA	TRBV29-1	SVVGVPGQGDFHEQY
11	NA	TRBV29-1	SAISGAAYEQY
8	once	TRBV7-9	ASEGDEQF
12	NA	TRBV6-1	ASSGQGGTYEQY
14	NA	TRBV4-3	ASSQDLGHGQEKLF
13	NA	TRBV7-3	ASRDRASSYNEQF
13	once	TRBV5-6	ASSLETGADYEQY
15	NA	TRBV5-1	ASSFEGLVSDSYEQY
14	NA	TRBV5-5	ASSLEGVVLGETQY
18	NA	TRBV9	ASSVGGFMIAGEVSNEQF
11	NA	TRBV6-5	ASSYGASNEQF
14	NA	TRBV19	ASSIGRDHPYNEQF
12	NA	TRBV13	ASSAGLSYNEQF
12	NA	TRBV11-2	ASQRVLVTGELF
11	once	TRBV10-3	AITSGGYNEQF
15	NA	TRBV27	ASRGDVAGGDSNEQF
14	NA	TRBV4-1	ASSQDGSGASYEQY
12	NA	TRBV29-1	SVYGPMTSYGYT